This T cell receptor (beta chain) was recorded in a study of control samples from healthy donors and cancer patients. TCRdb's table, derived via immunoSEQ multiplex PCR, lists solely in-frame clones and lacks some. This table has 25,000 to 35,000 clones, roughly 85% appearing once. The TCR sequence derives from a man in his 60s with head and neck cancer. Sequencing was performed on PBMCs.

The CDR3 reads CASSRLDAGVNEQFF. CDR3 sequence (DNA): TGTGCCAGCAGCCGGTTGGATGCGGGAGTGAATGAGCAGTTCTTC. The chain has TRBV5-6 and TRBJ2-1, with 7 positions matching TRBD2. This CDR3 contains 15 residues. Germline loops: CDR1 SGHDT, CDR2 YYEEEE. With 4 bases clipped from V and 7 bases from J, the junction kept 11 bases outside the gene matches.